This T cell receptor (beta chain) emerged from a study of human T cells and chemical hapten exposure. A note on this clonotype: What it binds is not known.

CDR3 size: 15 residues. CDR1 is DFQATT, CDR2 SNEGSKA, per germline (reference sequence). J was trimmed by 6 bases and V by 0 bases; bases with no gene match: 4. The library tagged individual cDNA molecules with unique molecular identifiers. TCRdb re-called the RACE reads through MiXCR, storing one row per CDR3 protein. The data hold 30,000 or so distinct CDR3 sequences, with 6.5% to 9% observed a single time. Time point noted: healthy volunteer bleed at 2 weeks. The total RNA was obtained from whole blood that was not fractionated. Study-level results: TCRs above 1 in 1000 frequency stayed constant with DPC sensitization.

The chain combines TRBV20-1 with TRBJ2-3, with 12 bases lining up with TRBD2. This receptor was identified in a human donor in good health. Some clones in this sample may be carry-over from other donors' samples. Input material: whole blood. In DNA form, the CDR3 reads TGCAGTGCTAGAGACCCCCTAGCGGGGGGGGATACGCAGTATTTT. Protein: CSARDPLAGGDTQYF.